This T cell receptor (beta chain) was found in a study of control samples from healthy donors and cancer patients. V trimming: 5 bases; J trimming: 6 bases; junction bases outside the gene matches: 7. The CDR3 is 15 residues long. In germline, CDR1 is SGHAT, CDR2 FQNNGV. Measured with immunoSEQ multiplex PCR; TCRdb has only the in-frame clones, and not every one. The table includes approximately 100,000 clones, about 90% detected once. The sequence came from a young man in good health. The chain links TRBV11-2 to TRBJ1-4, with 9 nucleotides matching TRBD1. The sequenced material came from blood. The DNA of the CDR3 is TGTGCCAGCAGCCTAGGGGACAGGGATCATGAAAAACTGTTTTTT. Translated: CASSLGDRDHEKLFF.